This T cell receptor (beta chain) comes out of a study of radiotherapy plus CTLA-4 blockade in lung cancer. The wider study: For roughly 19% of patients, objective responses occurred, and about 33% had disease control.

The CDR3 spans 13 residues. Germline-derived CDR1 and CDR2 are MGHDK and SYGVNS. Between the trimmed V and J ends, which lost 8 bases and 2 bases, there was a span of 12 bases. Study-level points and caveats: After radiotherapy and ipilimumab, tumor-derived clones expanded in peripheral blood.

TCRdb's table, derived via immunoSEQ multiplex PCR, lists solely in-frame clones and lacks some. The sample contains about 110,000 clones, about 83% of which appear only once. With regard to this clone: The antigen remains undetermined.

The specimen comprised peripheral blood, sampled from a patient treated with radiotherapy plus ipilimumab. The chain employs TRBV25-1 and TRBJ2-5, with a tentative D call TRBD1 (6 bases). This TCR was recovered from a human donor with non-small cell lung cancer that progressed on radiotherapy plus ipilimumab. Some clones in this sample may be carry-over from other donors' samples. The CDR3 is CASGRTAQETQYF. CDR3 DNA sequence: TGTGCCAGCGGTCGGACAGCACAAGAGACCCAGTACTTC. The full variable domain, completed using reference TRBV25-1 and TRBJ2-5, is EADIYQTPRYLVIGTGKKITLECSQTMGHDKMYWYQQDPGMELHLIHYSYGVNSTEKGDLSSESTVSRIRTEHFPLTLESARPSHTSQYLCASGRTAQETQYFGPGTRLLVL.